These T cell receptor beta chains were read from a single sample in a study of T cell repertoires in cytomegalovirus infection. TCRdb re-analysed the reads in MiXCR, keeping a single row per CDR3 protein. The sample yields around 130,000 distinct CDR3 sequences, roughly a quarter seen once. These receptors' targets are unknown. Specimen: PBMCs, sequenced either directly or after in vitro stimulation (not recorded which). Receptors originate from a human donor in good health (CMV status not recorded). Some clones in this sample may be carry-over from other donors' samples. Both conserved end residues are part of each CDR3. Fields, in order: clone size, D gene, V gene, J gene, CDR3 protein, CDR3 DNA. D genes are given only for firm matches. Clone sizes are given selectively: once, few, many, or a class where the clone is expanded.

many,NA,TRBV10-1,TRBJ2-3,CASSEYVDTQYF,TGCGCCAGCAGTGAATATGTAGATACGCAGTATTTT
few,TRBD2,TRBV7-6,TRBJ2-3,CASSPGPGLAGELGCF,TGTGCCAGCAGCCCAGGGCCGGGACTAGCGGGAGAGTTGGGTTGTTTT
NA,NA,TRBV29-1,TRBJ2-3,CSVLQADTQYF,TGCAGCGTTCTCCAGGCAGATACGCAGTATTTT
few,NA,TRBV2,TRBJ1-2,CASSEREGYGYTF,TGTGCCAGCAGTGAACGGGAGGGCTATGGCTACACCTTC
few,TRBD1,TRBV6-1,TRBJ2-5,CASSSERQGKETQYF,TGTGCCAGCAGTTCCGAAAGACAGGGAAAAGAGACCCAGTACTTC
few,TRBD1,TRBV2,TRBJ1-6,CASSSGTARSPLHF,TGTGCCAGCAGTTCCGGGACAGCAAGGTCACCCCTCCACTTT
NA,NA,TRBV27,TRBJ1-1,CASSATGLSFF,TGTGCCAGCAGCGCAACAGGACTTTCCTTCTTT
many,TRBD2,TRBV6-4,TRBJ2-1,CASNGLAGAPGQFF,TGTGCCAGCAACGGACTAGCGGGAGCCCCGGGGCAGTTCTTC
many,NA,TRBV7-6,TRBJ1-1,CASSLAPQGSEAFF,TGTGCCAGCAGCTTAGCGCCGCAGGGTTCTGAAGCTTTCTTT
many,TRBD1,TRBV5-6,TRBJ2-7,CASSFGTGGEQYF,TGTGCCAGCAGCTTCGGGACAGGGGGCGAGCAGTACTTC
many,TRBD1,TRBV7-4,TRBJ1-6,CASSAYQGARRDSPLHF,TGTGCCAGCAGCGCATATCAGGGGGCGCGTCGGGATTCACCCCTCCACTTT
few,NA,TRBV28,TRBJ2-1,CASRESHNEQFF,TGTGCCAGCAGGGAGTCCCACAATGAGCAGTTCTTC
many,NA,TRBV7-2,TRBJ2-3,CASSLIHPDNTQYF,TGTGCCAGCAGCTTAATCCATCCCGATAATACGCAGTATTTT
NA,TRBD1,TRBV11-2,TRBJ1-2,CASRQGAGGYTF,TGTGCCAGCAGGCAGGGGGCGGGCGGCTACACCTTC
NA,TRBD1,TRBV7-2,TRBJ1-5,CASSFRTGGKQPQHF,TGTGCCAGCAGCTTTCGGACAGGGGGCAAACAGCCCCAGCATTTT
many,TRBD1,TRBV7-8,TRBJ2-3,CASSINPGTGVADTQYF,TGTGCCAGCAGCATAAACCCCGGGACAGGGGTTGCAGATACGCAGTATTTT
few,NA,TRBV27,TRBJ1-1,CASSLRSWNTEAFF,TGTGCCAGCAGTTTGAGGTCGTGGAACACTGAAGCTTTCTTT
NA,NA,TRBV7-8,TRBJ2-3,CASSLARESDTQYF,TGTGCCAGCAGCTTAGCGAGGGAATCGGATACGCAGTATTTT
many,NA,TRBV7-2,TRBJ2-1,CASSLAASVGSYNEQFF,TGTGCCAGCAGCTTAGCGGCATCTGTGGGCTCCTACAATGAGCAGTTCTTC
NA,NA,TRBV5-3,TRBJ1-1,CASSLVGGKNTEAFF,TGTGCCAGCAGCTTGGTGGGGGGGAAGAACACTGAAGCTTTCTTT
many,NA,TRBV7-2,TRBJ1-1,CASSPAGSNTEAFF,TGTGCCAGCAGCCCCGCGGGATCAAACACTGAAGCTTTCTTT
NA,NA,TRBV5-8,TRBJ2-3,CASSLGPGATDTQYF,TGTGCCAGCAGCTTGGGGCCGGGGGCAACAGATACGCAGTATTTT
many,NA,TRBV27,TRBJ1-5,CASSLSGREWGSNQPQHF,TGTGCCAGCAGTTTATCGGGCAGGGAATGGGGTAGCAATCAGCCCCAGCATTTT
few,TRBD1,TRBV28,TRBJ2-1,CASTPRDRNYNEQFF,TGTGCCAGTACCCCCCGGGACAGAAACTACAATGAGCAGTTCTTC
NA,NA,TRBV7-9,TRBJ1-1,CASSRQGGDTEAFF,TGTGCCAGCAGCCGTCAGGGAGGGGACACTGAAGCTTTCTTT
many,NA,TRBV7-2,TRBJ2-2,CASSLKGNTGELFF,TGTGCCAGCAGCTTAAAAGGAAACACCGGGGAGCTGTTTTTT
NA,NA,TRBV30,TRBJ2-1,CAWRRTLWGHNEQFF,TGTGCCTGGAGAAGGACACTTTGGGGCCACAATGAGCAGTTCTTC
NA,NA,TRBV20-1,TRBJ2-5,CSARGVRGPAETQYF,TGCAGTGCTAGGGGGGTCAGGGGCCCAGCAGAGACCCAGTACTTC
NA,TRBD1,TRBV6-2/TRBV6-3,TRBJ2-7,CASSSTIRDRGTRYEQYF,TGTGCCAGCAGTTCTACTATCCGGGACAGGGGTACCCGCTACGAGCAGTACTTC
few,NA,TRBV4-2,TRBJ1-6,CASSQDLGASPLHF,TGTGCCAGCAGCCAAGATCTCGGGGCTTCACCCCTCCACTTT